This entry lists 25 T cell receptor beta chains sequenced from one sample in a study of cytomegalovirus exposure and HLA in healthy donors. The primer mix had 60 Vbeta and 13 Jbeta primers. The method was immunoSEQ multiplex PCR; TCRdb's version includes in-frame clones alone and lacks a portion of them. This table has about 40,000 clones, 68% appearing once. The specimen sequenced was PBMCs. The receptors were gathered from a man between 40 and 49 years old in good health and CMV-seronegative.

The chain joins TRBV9 to TRBJ1-4; the match to TRBD1 covers 9 bases. The V and J ends lost 4 bases and 7 bases, in that order; junction bases with no gene match: 8. The CDR3 covers 15 residues. Germline V gene data show CDR1 as SGDLS and CDR2 as YYNGEE. CDR3 DNA: TGTGCCAGCAGCTCCCGGGACAGGGTTGGTGAAAAACTGTTTTTT. Amino acid sequence: CASSSRDRVGEKLFF.

This chain connects TRBV7-2 to TRBJ2-7; 7 positions match TRBD1. Germline V CDR1 and CDR2: SGHTA, FQGNSA. The CDR3 runs 14 residues. The V and J ends lost 3 bases and 2 bases, in that order; junction bases with no gene match: 4. The CDR3 coding sequence is TGTGCCAGCAGCTTCTCAGGGGGAGCCTACGAGCAGTACTTC. Encoded protein: CASSFSGGAYEQYF. Using reference TRBV7-2 and TRBJ2-7 for the parts outside the CDR3, the full variable domain is GAGVSQSPSNKVTEKGKDVELRCDPISGHTALYWYRQSLGQGLEFLIYFQGNSAPDKSGLPSDRFSAERTGGSVSTLTIQRTQQEDSAVYLCASSFSGGAYEQYFGPGTRLTVT.

This clone was found once. The rearrangement joins TRBV11-2 to TRBJ1-3; D not resolved. The CDR3 extends over 11 amino acids. The V gene lost 5 bases and the J gene lost 4 bases, with 3 bases spanning the gap. Looked up from germline, CDR1 is SGHAT and CDR2 is FQNNGV. Written as DNA, the CDR3 is TGTGCCAGCAGCCAAGGAAACACCATATATTTT. Protein: CASSQGNTIYF.

V and J are TRBV25-1 and TRBJ1-2; D remains ambiguous. The V end lost 4 bases, the J end lost 2 bases, and 8 bases lay between the germline ends. Germline V gene data show CDR1 as MGHDK and CDR2 as SYGVNS. The CDR3 covers 13 residues. CDR3: CASSVAGNYGYTF. Here the CDR3 DNA reads TGTGCCAGCAGTGTGGCGGGGAACTATGGCTACACCTTC.

This clone was observed a handful of times. The chain couples TRBV13 to TRBJ1-2; a possible D gene is TRBD1 (5 bases). Trimming cost V 3 bases and J 6 bases, with 14 bases left between them. The CDR3 is 14 amino acids. CDR1 PRHDT and CDR2 FYEKMQ come from the germline V gene (reference sequence). CDR3 DNA sequence: TGTGCCAGCAGCTTGATCATGGGGGGGGATGGCTACACCTTC. It encodes CASSLIMGGDGYTF.

The V gene is TRBV18, the J gene TRBJ1-5; D gene ambiguous. Germline V gene sequence: CDR1 KGHSH, CDR2 LQKENI. Deletions cut 8 bases from V and 4 bases from J, with 12 bases between. CDR3 length equals 13 residues. CDR3 amino acids: CASRDDINQPQHF. The CDR3 DNA sequence: TGTGCCAGCCGCGACGACATTAATCAGCCCCAGCATTTT.

The J gene is TRBJ1-5, the V gene TRBV30; D remains unclear. Germline V CDR1 and CDR2: GTSNPN, SVGIG (reference sequence). The germline V and J ends were trimmed by 0 bases and 3 bases, with 12 bases remaining between them. This CDR3 spans 15 amino acids. The CDR3 DNA follows: TGTGCCTGGAGTGTAGGCCGGGGTCCCAATCAGCCCCAGCATTTT. This translates into CAWSVGRGPNQPQHF.

J is TRBJ2-7 and V is TRBV2, with a possible D match to TRBD2 (5 bases). The V gene's germline CDR1 is SNHLY and CDR2 FYNNEI. V was clipped by 6 bases and J by 2 bases, with 11 bases between them. The CDR3 spans 13 residues. In nucleotides, the CDR3 is TGTGCCAGCAGGAGGGATTCCCCCTACGAGCAGTACTTC. It codes for CASRRDSPYEQYF.

The sample holds a few counts of this clone. The V call is TRBV5-4, the J call TRBJ2-2; 11 bases fit TRBD2. The CDR3 consists of 16 residues. The V and J ends lost 4 bases and 1 base, in that order; junction bases with no gene match: 3. CDR1 and CDR2 (germline): SGHNT, YYREEE (reference sequence). Written as DNA, the CDR3 is TGTGCCAGCAGCCCCGGACTAGCGGGGAACACCGGGGAGCTGTTTTTT. This sequence encodes CASSPGLAGNTGELFF.

V is TRBV7-2 and J is TRBJ1-3; D not resolved. Trimming shortened V by 1 base and J by 1 base, and 14 bases separated the two germline ends. In germline, CDR1 is SGHTA, CDR2 FQGNSA. The CDR3 is 17 amino acids. The CDR3 DNA follows: TGTGCCAGCAGCTTAGTCGGGCTTGAGGGATCTGGAAACACCATATATTTT. Amino acids: CASSLVGLEGSGNTIYF.

On this clone: At the DNA level, this CDR3 is encoded by other sequences in the same sample as well. V gene TRBV9 combines with J gene TRBJ1-5, with D possibly matching TRBD1 (5 bases). This CDR3 region has 15 residues. CDR1 is SGDLS, CDR2 YYNGEE, per germline. Trimming stripped 3 bases from V and 1 base from J, with 11 bases between. CDR3 DNA sequence: TGTGCCAGCAGCGCGGGGGGAGGGAGCAATCAGCCCCAGCATTTT. The encoded protein is CASSAGGGSNQPQHF.

The genes are TRBV5-6 and TRBJ1-2; 8 bases agree with TRBD1. In germline, CDR1 is SGHDT, CDR2 YYEEEE. With V trimmed by 3 bases and J by 1 base, 8 bases remained unmatched. The CDR3 runs 16 residues. In DNA form, the CDR3 reads TGTGCCAGCAGCTATTGGGCAGGGGGCAATAACTATGGCTACACCTTC. This encodes CASSYWAGGNNYGYTF.

This chain uses TRBV4-3 with TRBJ2-2, with TRBD2 matching over 9 bases. Germline CDR1 reads LGHNA; CDR2 reads YSLEER. The CDR3 is made up of 18 amino acids. V lost 0 bases to trimming and J lost 3 bases; unmatched junction nucleotides: 8. The CDR3 nucleotides read TGCGCCAGCAGCCAAGAACCCATAGCGGGGGCCTACACCGGGGAGCTGTTTTTT. Protein: CASSQEPIAGAYTGELFF.

The chain uses TRBV13 and TRBJ1-1; no definite D call. The V end was cut by 0 bases, the J end by 5 bases, with 13 bases between. CDR1 is PRHDT and CDR2 is FYEKMQ in the germline V gene (reference sequence). This CDR3 comprises 15 residues. Written as DNA, the CDR3 is TGTGCCAGCAGCTTAGGAGCTCTCAGGACTACTGAAGCTTTCTTT. Translating it yields CASSLGALRTTEAFF.

The V and J genes are TRBV14 and TRBJ2-6, with D uncertain. The ends were cut back, 2 bases at V and 0 bases at J, with 11 bases in the middle. Per germline, CDR1 SGHDN and CDR2 FVKESK. CDR3 length equals 17 residues. The CDR3 nucleotides read TGTGCCAGCAGCCAATTGCACAGAGCCTCTGGGGCCAACGTCCTGACTTTC. Encoded protein: CASSQLHRASGANVLTF.

This clone occurred once. V is TRBV30 and J is TRBJ2-5; TRBD1 matches 10 bases. V was pared by 2 bases and J by 5 bases, with 5 bases of the junction left unmatched. Germline V gene data show CDR1 as GTSNPN and CDR2 as SVGIG (reference sequence). CDR3 length: 14 residues. The CDR3 region has the DNA TGTGCCTGGAGTTCAAGGGACAGGGGTGAGACCCAGTACTTC. Its protein is CAWSSRDRGETQYF. Full variable domain (missing parts from reference TRBV30 and TRBJ2-5): SQTIHQWPATLVQPVGSPLSLECTVEGTSNPNLYWYRQAAGRGLQLLFYSVGIGQISSEVPQNLSASRPQDRQFILSSKKLLLSDSGFYLCAWSSRDRGETQYFGPGTRLLVL.

This clone was recorded a few times. V gene TRBV30 combines with J gene TRBJ1-3; possibly TRBD1 for D (5 bases). This CDR3 comprises 15 residues. In germline, CDR1 is GTSNPN, CDR2 SVGIG (reference sequence). V was clipped by 4 bases and J by 0 bases, with 13 bases between them. CDR3 residues: CAWIGRGSSGNTIYF. CDR3 DNA sequence: TGTGCCTGGATCGGTCGGGGGAGCTCTGGAAACACCATATATTTT.

This clone was detected once. The rearrangement joins TRBV28 to TRBJ2-2, with D perhaps TRBD1 (5 bases). Trimming took off 3 bases at V and 4 bases at J, with 9 bases between the two ends. The CDR3 has 14 residues. Germline V lookup: CDR1 MDHEN, CDR2 SYDVKM. The CDR3 is CASSLYRSTGELFF. The CDR3, as DNA: TGTGCCAGCAGTTTGTACAGGAGCACCGGGGAGCTGTTTTTT.

This clone was detected a few times. Additional DNA sequences in this sample encode the identical CDR3. The rearrangement uses TRBV7-2 and TRBJ1-3; possible D gene TRBD1, 5 bases. Trimming stripped 4 bases from V and 0 bases from J, with 7 bases between. Germline-derived CDR1 and CDR2 are SGHTA and FQGNSA. CDR3 length: 14 residues. CDR3: CASSWQGSGNTIYF. For the CDR3, the DNA is TGTGCCAGCAGCTGGCAGGGCTCTGGAAACACCATATATTTT.

The table lists this clone with a few counts. The V and J genes are TRBV19 and TRBJ2-7; D is undetermined. The CDR3 loop spans 16 amino acids. The V gene lost 3 bases and the J gene lost 0 bases, with 15 bases spanning the gap. The germline V gene has CDR1 LNHDA and CDR2 SQIVND (reference sequence). CDR3 sequence: CASSIRTAGTSYEQYF. The CDR3 DNA is TGTGCCAGTAGTATTCGTACGGCAGGCACCTCCTACGAGCAGTACTTC. Full variable domain (rest looked up from reference TRBV19 and TRBJ2-7): DGGITQSPKYLFRKEGQNVTLSCEQNLNHDAMYWYRQDPGQGLRLIYYSQIVNDFQKGDIAEGYSVSREKKESFPLTVTSAQKNPTAFYLCASSIRTAGTSYEQYFGPGTRLTVT.

This chain joins TRBV7-8 and TRBJ2-5; 12 bases line up with TRBD2. CDR3 length equals 17 residues. V dropped 5 bases and J dropped 0; count of bases not matched to a gene: 7. Germline lookup yields CDR1 SGHVS and CDR2 FQNEAQ. CDR3 residues: CASSPRTSGDYQETQYF. CDR3 DNA: TGTGCCAGCAGCCCCCGGACTAGCGGGGATTACCAAGAGACCCAGTACTTC. Using reference TRBV7-8 and TRBJ2-5 for the parts outside the CDR3, the full variable domain is GAGVSQSPRYKVAKRGQDVALRCDPISGHVSLFWYQQALGQGPEFLTYFQNEAQLDKSGLPSDRFFAERPEGSVSTLKIQRTQQEDSAVYLCASSPRTSGDYQETQYFGPGTRLLVL.

The chain links TRBV6-5 to TRBJ2-7, with 9 bases lining up with TRBD1. The CDR3 totals 14 residues. Trimming removed 4 bases from V and 7 bases from J; junction bases left unmatched: 8. Germline loops: CDR1 MNHEY, CDR2 SVGAGI. In DNA form, the CDR3 reads TGTGCCAGCAGTTCCAGATGGGGGACAGGGGAGCAGTACTTC. Translated, it gives CASSSRWGTGEQYF.

This chain joins TRBV15 and TRBJ2-7; 9 bases line up with TRBD2. The CDR3 totals 15 residues. V lost 0 bases, J lost 4 bases, and 4 bases stayed unmatched. Per the germline V gene, CDR1 is LNHNV and CDR2 is YYDKDF (reference sequence). CDR3 sequence reads: CATSRDRLAGYEQYF. The CDR3 DNA sequence: TGTGCCACCAGCAGAGATCGGCTAGCGGGGTACGAGCAGTACTTC.

About this clone itself: A read error may produce the germline difference seen at one junction end. V is TRBV6-5 and J is TRBJ1-2, with no clear D. The CDR3 is 14 amino acids. Germline assignment: CDR1 MNHEY and CDR2 SVGAGI. CDR3 in DNA: TGTGCCAGCAGCTTCGATTCGCGGAACTCTGGCTACACCTTC. Amino acids: CASSFDSRNSGYTF.

This chain joins TRBV19 and TRBJ1-1; TRBD1 aligns across 7 bases. Germline trimming cut 9 bases from V and 1 base from J; bases unmatched to any gene: 11. The CDR3 sequence is 15 residues long. Germline CDR1 is LNHDA and CDR2 is SQIVND (reference sequence). CDR3 in DNA: TGTGCCAGCCTATCTCCCAGGGGGAGGAACACTGAAGCTTTCTTT. It codes for CASLSPRGRNTEAFF.